The rows below give T cell receptor beta chains drawn from one sample of a study of blood T cell repertoires in COVID-19. The repertoire was sequenced with immunoSEQ multiplex PCR; TCRdb's copy has only in-frame clones and lacks some. The data contain 68,000 or so clones, about nine tenths of them singletons. Material for sequencing was peripheral blood. The origin of the receptors is a young man with acute or convalescent COVID-19. The CDR3 runs from the conserved cysteine through the conserved F or W. The D gene is left open where the match is weak. Only some rows state a clone size, as once, few, many or a class for expanded clones.

>13|.|TRBV6-5|.|TRBJ1-2
CASRVTGFYGYTF
TGTGCCAGCAGGGTAACAGGGTTCTATGGCTACACCTTC
>14|TRBD2|TRBV7-3|.|TRBJ2-1
CASSLGTSADEQFF
TGTGCCAGCAGCTTAGGGACTAGCGCGGATGAGCAGTTCTTC
>16|.|TRBV19|.|TRBJ2-3
CASSRWTLGAPDTQYF
TGTGCCAGTAGTAGATGGACCCTGGGGGCCCCAGATACGCAGTATTTT
>14|TRBD1|TRBV20-1|.|TRBJ2-3
CSASYRGRADTQYF
TGCAGTGCTAGTTACAGGGGGCGTGCAGATACGCAGTATTTT
>15|.|TRBV2|.|TRBJ1-6
CASSSDSLGNSPLHF
TGTGCCAGCAGTTCGGACAGCCTTGGCAATTCACCCCTCCACTTT
>14|TRBD2|TRBV3-1/TRBV3-2|few|TRBJ2-3
CASSHGTSGRPQYF
TGTGCCAGCAGCCACGGGACTAGCGGGAGACCTCAGTATTTT
>15|.|TRBV7-6|.|TRBJ2-7
CASSLRASLGYEQYF
TGTGCCAGCAGCTTAAGGGCTAGCTTGGGGTACGAGCAGTACTTC
>15|TRBD1|TRBV5-1|.|TRBJ1-3
CASSLRTGGTNTIYF
TGCGCCAGCAGCCTCCGGACAGGGGGGACAAACACCATATATTTT
>14|TRBD1|TRBV3-1/TRBV3-2|.|TRBJ2-7
CASSQTGGRYEQYF
TGTGCCAGCAGCCAGACAGGGGGTCGCTACGAGCAGTACTTC
>13|.|TRBV15|.|TRBJ1-3
CATSPRRGNTIYF
TGTGCCACCAGCCCAAGGCGGGGAAACACCATATATTTT
>14|.|TRBV27|.|TRBJ1-4
CASSLFGVGEKLFF
TGTGCCAGCAGTTTATTCGGGGTCGGGGAAAAACTGTTTTTT
>12|.|TRBV6-5|.|TRBJ2-1
CASSTYRDEQFF
TGTGCCAGCAGTACTTACAGGGATGAGCAGTTCTTC
>13|.|TRBV5-1|.|TRBJ1-1
CASSLEMGRQAFF
TGCGCCAGCAGCTTGGAGATGGGGCGACAAGCTTTCTTT
>17|.|TRBV28|.|TRBJ1-5
CASRTPPLKYSNQPQHF
TGTGCCAGCAGAACTCCCCCACTCAAGTATAGCAATCAGCCCCAGCATTTT
>15|TRBD1|TRBV28|.|TRBJ1-5
CASSPGQGRSQPQHF
TGTGCCAGCAGCCCCGGACAGGGTAGGAGTCAGCCCCAGCATTTT
>15|TRBD1|TRBV30|.|TRBJ2-7
CAWSVSRTGPGEQYF
TGTGCCTGGAGTGTAAGCCGGACAGGGCCGGGGGAGCAGTACTTC
>16|.|TRBV7-9|once|TRBJ1-5
CASSYHGDYSNQPQHF
TGTGCCAGCAGCTATCACGGGGATTATAGCAATCAGCCCCAGCATTTT
>13|.|TRBV30|.|TRBJ1-1
CAWTPRPGTEAFF
TGTGCCTGGACACCCCGGCCCGGGACTGAAGCTTTCTTT
>13|.|TRBV7-3|.|TRBJ2-1
CASSLAGANEQFF
TGTGCCAGCAGCTTGGCAGGGGCCAATGAGCAGTTCTTC
>14|.|TRBV5-1|.|TRBJ2-1
CASGRDNSYNEQFF
TGCGCCAGCGGCCGGGACAACTCCTACAATGAGCAGTTCTTC
>14|.|TRBV18|.|TRBJ2-5
CASSPVAVQETQYF
TGTGCCAGCTCACCCGTCGCGGTACAAGAGACCCAGTACTTC
>16|TRBD2|TRBV3-1/TRBV3-2|.|TRBJ2-1
CASSPRLAGGNNEQFF
TGTGCCAGCAGCCCGCGACTAGCGGGGGGTAACAATGAGCAGTTCTTC
>13|.|TRBV12-3/TRBV12-4|.|TRBJ2-1
CASSFYRVDEQFF
TGTGCCAGCAGTTTCTACAGGGTCGATGAGCAGTTCTTC
>12|.|TRBV15|.|TRBJ1-2
CATGEPGYGYTF
TGTGCCACCGGGGAGCCCGGCTATGGCTACACCTTC
>12|.|TRBV5-1|.|TRBJ2-3
CASSAGADTQYF
TGCGCCAGCAGCGCCGGGGCAGATACGCAGTATTTT
>15|TRBD2|TRBV2|.|TRBJ2-7
CASTEGLVTAYEQYF
TGTGCCAGCACCGAAGGACTAGTTACGGCCTACGAGCAGTACTTC
>13|TRBD2|TRBV6-5|.|TRBJ2-2
CAGRLAGSGELFF
TGTGCCGGAAGACTAGCGGGTTCTGGGGAGCTGTTTTTT
>15|TRBD2|TRBV9|.|TRBJ2-7
CASSFSSGSSYEQYF
TGTGCCAGCAGCTTTTCTAGCGGGAGCTCCTACGAGCAGTACTTC
>15|TRBD2|TRBV4-1|.|TRBJ2-1
CASGLAGSSYNEQFF
TGCGCCAGCGGCTTAGCGGGAAGCTCCTACAATGAGCAGTTCTTC
>15|.|TRBV10-2|.|TRBJ2-7
CASSETGLGVYEQYF
TGCGCCAGCAGTGAAACAGGGTTGGGAGTCTACGAGCAGTACTTC
>14|.|TRBV5-6|.|TRBJ2-1
CASSLGRSRHEQFF
TGTGCCAGCAGCTTGGGTCGGTCGAGGCATGAGCAGTTCTTC
>15|.|TRBV5-1|.|TRBJ2-3
CASSSKGQDTDTQYF
TGCGCCAGCAGCTCAAAGGGACAAGACACAGATACGCAGTATTTT
>12|.|TRBV29-1|.|TRBJ1-2
CSVNMGSGGYTF
TGCAGCGTTAACATGGGTTCAGGTGGCTACACCTTC
>15|.|TRBV13|.|TRBJ1-2
CASSLRGFRDYGYTF
TGTGCCAGCAGCTTAAGGGGGTTCAGGGACTATGGCTACACCTTC
>15|TRBD1|TRBV7-9|.|TRBJ1-4
CASSLKGQDNEKLFF
TGTGCCAGCAGCTTAAAGGGACAGGATAATGAAAAACTGTTTTTT
>14|TRBD1|TRBV28|.|TRBJ1-2
CASSLTGGGYGYTF
TGTGCCAGCAGTTTAACAGGGGGGGGCTATGGCTACACCTTC
>16|TRBD2|TRBV19|.|TRBJ2-5
CASSSQLAGGLETQYF
TGTGCCAGTAGTTCACAACTAGCGGGAGGGTTAGAGACCCAGTACTTC
>12|.|TRBV7-9|.|TRBJ2-2
CASSQRLGELFF
TGTGCCAGCAGCCAGCGACTCGGGGAGCTGTTTTTT